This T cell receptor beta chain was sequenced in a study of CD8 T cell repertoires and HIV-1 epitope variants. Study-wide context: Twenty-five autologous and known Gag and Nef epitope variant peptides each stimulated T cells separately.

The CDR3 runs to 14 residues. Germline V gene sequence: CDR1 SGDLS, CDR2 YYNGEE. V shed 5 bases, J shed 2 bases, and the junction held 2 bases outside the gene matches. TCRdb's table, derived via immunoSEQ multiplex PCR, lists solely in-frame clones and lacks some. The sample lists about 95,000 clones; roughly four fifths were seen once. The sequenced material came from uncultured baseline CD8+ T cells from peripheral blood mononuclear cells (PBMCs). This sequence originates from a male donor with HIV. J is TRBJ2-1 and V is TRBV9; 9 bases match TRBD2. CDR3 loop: CASRSSGTYNEQFF. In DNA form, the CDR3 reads TGTGCCAGCAGATCTAGCGGGACCTACAATGAGCAGTTCTTC.